This T cell receptor (beta chain) was retrieved from a study of beta chain features in type 1 diabetes. Broader study findings: Possible PCR preference for shorter templates applied equally to patients and controls. When Type 1 diabetes patients were examined, their TCRB CDR3s proved moderately but significantly shorter in all four CD4+ subsets.

From germline, CDR1 is SGHRS and CDR2 YFSETQ. The CDR3 has 15 residues. Germline trimming cut 4 bases from V and 2 bases from J; bases unmatched to any gene: 6. On this clone itself: As yet, its antigen is unknown.

A sort by CD45RO/CCR7/CD25/CD127/CD95/CD27 yielded CD4+ naive, central memory, regulatory and stem cell-like memory cells. Since all of the isolated RNA was reverse transcribed, expressed TCRB transcripts were what got sequenced. Here immunoSEQ multiplex PCR was the method, and the copy in TCRdb shows in-frame clones only, minus some. The sample shows approximately 380,000 clones, about 14% of them seen only once. The sample taken for sequencing was naive CD4+ T cells from blood. V usage is TRBV5-1 and J usage is TRBJ2-7, with 10 bases aligning to TRBD1. The sequence came from a woman younger than 35 in good health. CDR3: CASSMTGTGAYEQYF. The CDR3 DNA reads TGCGCCAGCAGCATGACCGGGACAGGGGCCTACGAGCAGTACTTC.